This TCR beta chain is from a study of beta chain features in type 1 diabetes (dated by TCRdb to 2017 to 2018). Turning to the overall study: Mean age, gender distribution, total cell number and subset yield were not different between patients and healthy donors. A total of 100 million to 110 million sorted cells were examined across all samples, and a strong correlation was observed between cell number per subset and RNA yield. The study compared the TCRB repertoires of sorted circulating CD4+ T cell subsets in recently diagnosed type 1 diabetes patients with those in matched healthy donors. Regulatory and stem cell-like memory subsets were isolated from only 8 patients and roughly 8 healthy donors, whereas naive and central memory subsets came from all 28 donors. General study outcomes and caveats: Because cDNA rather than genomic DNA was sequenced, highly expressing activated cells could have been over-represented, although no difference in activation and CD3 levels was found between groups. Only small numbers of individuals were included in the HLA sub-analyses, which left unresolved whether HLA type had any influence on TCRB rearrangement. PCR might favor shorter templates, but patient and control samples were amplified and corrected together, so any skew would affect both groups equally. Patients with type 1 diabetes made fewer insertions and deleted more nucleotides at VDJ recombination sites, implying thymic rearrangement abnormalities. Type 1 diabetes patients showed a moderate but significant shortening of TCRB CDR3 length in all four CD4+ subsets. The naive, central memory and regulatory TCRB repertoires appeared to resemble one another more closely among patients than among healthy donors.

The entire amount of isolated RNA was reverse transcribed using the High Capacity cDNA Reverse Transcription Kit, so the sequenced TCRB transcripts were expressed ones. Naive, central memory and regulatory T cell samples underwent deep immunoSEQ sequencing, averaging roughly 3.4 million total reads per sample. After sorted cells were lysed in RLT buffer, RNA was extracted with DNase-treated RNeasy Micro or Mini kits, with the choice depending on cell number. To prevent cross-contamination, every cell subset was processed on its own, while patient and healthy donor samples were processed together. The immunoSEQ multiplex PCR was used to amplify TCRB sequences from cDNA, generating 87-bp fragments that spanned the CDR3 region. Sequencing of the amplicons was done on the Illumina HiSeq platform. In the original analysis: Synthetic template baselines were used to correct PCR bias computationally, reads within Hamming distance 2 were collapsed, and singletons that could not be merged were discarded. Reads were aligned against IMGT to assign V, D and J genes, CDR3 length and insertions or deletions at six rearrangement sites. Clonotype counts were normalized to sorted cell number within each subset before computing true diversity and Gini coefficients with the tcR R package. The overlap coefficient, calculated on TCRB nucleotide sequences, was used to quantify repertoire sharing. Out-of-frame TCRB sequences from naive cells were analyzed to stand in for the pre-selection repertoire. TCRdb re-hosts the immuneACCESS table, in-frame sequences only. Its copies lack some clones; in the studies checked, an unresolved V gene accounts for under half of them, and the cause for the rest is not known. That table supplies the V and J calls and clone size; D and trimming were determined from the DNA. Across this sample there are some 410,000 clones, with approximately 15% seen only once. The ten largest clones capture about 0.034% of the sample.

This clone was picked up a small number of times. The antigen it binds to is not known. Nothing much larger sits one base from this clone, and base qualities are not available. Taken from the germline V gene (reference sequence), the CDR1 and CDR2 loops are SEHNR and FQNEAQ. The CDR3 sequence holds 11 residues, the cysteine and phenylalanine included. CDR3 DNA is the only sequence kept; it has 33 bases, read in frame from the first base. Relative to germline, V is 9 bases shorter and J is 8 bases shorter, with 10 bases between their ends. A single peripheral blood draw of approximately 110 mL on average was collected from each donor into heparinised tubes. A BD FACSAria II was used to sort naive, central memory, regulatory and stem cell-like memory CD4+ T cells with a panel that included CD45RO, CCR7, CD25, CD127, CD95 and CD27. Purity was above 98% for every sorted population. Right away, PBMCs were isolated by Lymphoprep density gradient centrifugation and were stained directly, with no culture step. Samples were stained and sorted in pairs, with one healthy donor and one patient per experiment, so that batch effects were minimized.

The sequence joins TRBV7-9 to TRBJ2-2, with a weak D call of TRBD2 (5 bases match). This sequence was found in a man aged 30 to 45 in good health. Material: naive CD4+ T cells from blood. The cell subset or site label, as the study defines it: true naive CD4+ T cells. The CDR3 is CARRVRGELFF. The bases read TGTGCCAGGAGGGTCAGGGGGGAGCTGTTTTTT. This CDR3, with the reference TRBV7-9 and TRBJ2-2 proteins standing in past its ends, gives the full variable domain DTGVSQNPRHKITKRGQNVTFRCDPISEHNRLYWYRQTLGQGPEFLTYFQNEAQLEKSRLLSDRFSAERPKGSFSTLEIQRTEQGDSAMYLCARRVRGELFFGEGSRLTVL.